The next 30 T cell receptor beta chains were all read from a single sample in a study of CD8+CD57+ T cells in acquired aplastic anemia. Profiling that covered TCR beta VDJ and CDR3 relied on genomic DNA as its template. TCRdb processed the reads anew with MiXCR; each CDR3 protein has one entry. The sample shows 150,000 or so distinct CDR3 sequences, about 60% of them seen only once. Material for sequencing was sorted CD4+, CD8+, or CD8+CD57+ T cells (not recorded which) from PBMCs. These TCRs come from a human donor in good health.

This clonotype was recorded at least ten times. DNA of the CDR3: TGTGCCAGCAGCTTGAGGGGACAGCTATTCTACGAGCAGTACTTC. It encodes CASSLRGQLFYEQYF. The chain uses TRBV5-6 and TRBJ2-7, with 7 bases that match TRBD1. The germline gives CDR1 SGHDT, CDR2 YYEEEE. This CDR3 contains 15 residues. V was pared by 1 base and J by 3 bases, with 7 bases of the junction left unmatched.

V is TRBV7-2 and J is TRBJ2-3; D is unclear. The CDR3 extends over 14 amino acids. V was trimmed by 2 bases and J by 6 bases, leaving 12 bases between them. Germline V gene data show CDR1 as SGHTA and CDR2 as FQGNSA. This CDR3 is CASSLPDLADTQYF. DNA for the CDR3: TGTGCCAGCAGCTTACCTGACTTGGCGGATACGCAGTATTTT.

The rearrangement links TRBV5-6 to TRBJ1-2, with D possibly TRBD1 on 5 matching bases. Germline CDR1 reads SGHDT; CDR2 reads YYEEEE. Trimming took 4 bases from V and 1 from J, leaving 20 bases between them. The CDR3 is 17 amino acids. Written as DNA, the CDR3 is TGTGCCAGCAGCCCGCTTAAAGACAGAGTCTTTAACTATGGCTACACCTTC. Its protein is CASSPLKDRVFNYGYTF. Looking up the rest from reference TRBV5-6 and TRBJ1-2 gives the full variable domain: DAGVTQSPTHLIKTRGQQVTLRCSPKSGHDTVSWYQQALGQGPQFIFQYYEEEERQRGNFPDRFSGHQFPNYSSELNVNALLLGDSALYLCASSPLKDRVFNYGYTFGSGTRLTVV.

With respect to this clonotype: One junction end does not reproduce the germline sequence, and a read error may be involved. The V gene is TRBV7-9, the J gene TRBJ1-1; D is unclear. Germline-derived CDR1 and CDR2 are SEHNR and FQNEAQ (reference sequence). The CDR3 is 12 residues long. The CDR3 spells CASRLEGAEAFF. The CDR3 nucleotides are TGTGCCAGCAGGTTAGAGGGCGCTGAAGCTTTCTTT.

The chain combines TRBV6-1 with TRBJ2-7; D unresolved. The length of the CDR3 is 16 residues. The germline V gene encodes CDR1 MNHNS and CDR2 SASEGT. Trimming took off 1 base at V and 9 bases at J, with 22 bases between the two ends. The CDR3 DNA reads TGTGCCAGCAGTGAAGGGGTCGGGCCCCAGCTAAGAGGGCAGTACTTC. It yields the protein CASSEGVGPQLRGQYF.

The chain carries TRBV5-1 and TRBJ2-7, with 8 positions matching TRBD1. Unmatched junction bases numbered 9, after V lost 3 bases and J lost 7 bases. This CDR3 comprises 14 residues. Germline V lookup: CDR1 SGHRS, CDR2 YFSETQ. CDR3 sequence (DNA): TGCGCCAGCAGCTACCCCCAGGGGGCAAGTGAGCAGTACTTC. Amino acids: CASSYPQGASEQYF. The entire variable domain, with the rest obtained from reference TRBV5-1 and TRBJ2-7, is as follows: KAGVTQTPRYLIKTRGQQVTLSCSPISGHRSVSWYQQTPGQGLQFLFEYFSETQRNKGNFPGRFSGRQFSNSRSEMNVSTLELGDSALYLCASSYPQGASEQYFGPGTRLTVT.

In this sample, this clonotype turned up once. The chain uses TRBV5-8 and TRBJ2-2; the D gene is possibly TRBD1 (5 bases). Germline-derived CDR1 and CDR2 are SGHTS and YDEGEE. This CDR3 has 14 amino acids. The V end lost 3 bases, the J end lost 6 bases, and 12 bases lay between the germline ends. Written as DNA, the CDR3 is TGTGCCAGCAGCTCTGGACATTTAGCCGGGGAGCTGTTTTTT. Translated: CASSSGHLAGELFF. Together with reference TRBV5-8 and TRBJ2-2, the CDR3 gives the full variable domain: EAGVTQSPTHLIKTRGQQATLRCSPISGHTSVYWYQQALGLGLQFLLWYDEGEERNRGNFPPRFSGRQFPNYSSELNVNALELEDSALYLCASSSGHLAGELFFGEGSRLTVL.

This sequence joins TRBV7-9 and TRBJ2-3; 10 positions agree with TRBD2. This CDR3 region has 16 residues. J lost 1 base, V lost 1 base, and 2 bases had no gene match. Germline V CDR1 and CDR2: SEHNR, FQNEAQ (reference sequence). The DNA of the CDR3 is TGTGCCAGCAGCTTAGGTCTAGCGGGGGGCACAGATACGCAGTATTTT. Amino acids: CASSLGLAGGTDTQYF.

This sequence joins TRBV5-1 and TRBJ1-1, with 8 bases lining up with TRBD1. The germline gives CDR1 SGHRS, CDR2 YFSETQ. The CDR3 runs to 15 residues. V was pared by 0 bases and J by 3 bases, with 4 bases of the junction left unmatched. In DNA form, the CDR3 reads TGCGCCAGCAGCTTGGTAACAGGGGGACACACTGAAGCTTTCTTT. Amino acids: CASSLVTGGHTEAFF.

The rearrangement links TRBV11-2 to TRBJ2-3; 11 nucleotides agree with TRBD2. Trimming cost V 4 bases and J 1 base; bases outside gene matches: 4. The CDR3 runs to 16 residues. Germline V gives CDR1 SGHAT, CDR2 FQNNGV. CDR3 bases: TGTGCCAGCAGCTCCGTAGCGGGAGGGCGCACAGATACGCAGTATTTT. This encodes CASSSVAGGRTDTQYF.

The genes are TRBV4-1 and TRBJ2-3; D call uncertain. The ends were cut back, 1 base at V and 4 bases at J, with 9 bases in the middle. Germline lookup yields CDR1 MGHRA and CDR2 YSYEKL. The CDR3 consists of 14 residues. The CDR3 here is CASSQGQLADTQYF. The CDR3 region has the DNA TGCGCCAGCAGCCAAGGGCAACTCGCAGATACGCAGTATTTT.

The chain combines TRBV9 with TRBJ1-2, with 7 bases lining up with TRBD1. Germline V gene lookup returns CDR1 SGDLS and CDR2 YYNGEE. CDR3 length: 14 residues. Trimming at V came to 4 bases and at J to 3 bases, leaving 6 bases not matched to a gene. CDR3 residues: CASSPRGEHYGYTF. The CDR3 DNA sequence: TGTGCCAGCAGCCCCAGGGGGGAGCACTATGGCTACACCTTC.

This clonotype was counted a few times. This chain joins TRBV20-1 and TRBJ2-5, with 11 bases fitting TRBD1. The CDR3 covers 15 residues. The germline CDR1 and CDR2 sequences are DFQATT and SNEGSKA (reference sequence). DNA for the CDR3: TGCAGCGCCGAACCGGGACAGGGGGTGTTGGAGACCCAGTACTTC. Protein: CSAEPGQGVLETQYF.

CDR3 protein: CASSVSGEPNSPLHF. CDR3 bases: TGTGCCAGCAGCGTATCTGGGGAACCTAATTCACCCCTCCACTTT. V gene TRBV9 combines with J gene TRBJ1-6, with unresolved D. Germline V CDR1 and CDR2: SGDLS, YYNGEE. The CDR3 is made up of 15 amino acids. The V end was cut by 1 base, the J end by 6 bases, with 11 bases between.

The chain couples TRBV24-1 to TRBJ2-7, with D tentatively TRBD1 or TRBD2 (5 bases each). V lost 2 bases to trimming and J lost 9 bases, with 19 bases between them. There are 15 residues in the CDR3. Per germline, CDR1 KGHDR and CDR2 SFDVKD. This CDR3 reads CATSDSGTDTTWQYF. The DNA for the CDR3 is TGTGCCACCAGTGATTCGGGGACGGACACTACCTGGCAGTACTTC.

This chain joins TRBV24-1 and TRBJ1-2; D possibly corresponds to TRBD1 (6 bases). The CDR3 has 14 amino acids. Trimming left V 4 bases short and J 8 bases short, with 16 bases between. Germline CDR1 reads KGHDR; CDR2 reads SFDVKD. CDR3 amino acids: CATSDEVTGAGYTF. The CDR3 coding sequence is TGTGCCACCAGTGACGAAGTGACAGGTGCCGGCTACACCTTC.

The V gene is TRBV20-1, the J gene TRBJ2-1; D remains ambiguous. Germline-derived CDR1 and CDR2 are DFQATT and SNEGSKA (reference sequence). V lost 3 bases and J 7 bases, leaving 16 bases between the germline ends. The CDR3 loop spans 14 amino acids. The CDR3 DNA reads TGCAGTGCTAGCCGCGACTCCTCCGGGAATGAGCAGTTCTTC. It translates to CSASRDSSGNEQFF.

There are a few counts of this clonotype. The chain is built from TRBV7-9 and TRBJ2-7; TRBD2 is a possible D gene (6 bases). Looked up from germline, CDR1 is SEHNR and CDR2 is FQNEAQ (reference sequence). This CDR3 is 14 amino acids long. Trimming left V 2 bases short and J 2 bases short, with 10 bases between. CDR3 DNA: TGTGCCAGCAGCTTACAGGGAGGCACCTACGAGCAGTACTTC. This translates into CASSLQGGTYEQYF.

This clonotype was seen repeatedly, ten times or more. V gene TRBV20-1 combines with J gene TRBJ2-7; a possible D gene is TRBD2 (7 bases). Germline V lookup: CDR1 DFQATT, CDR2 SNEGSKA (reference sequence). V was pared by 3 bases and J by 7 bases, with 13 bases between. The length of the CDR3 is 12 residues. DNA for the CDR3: TGCAGTGCTAGGGGGGGGCCCTGGGAGCAGTACTTC. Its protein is CSARGGPWEQYF.

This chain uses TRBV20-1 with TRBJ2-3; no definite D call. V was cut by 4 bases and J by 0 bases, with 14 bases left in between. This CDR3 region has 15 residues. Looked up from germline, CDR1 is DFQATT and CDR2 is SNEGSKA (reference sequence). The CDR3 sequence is CSANLHSSSTDTQYF. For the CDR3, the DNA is TGCAGTGCTAACTTACATAGTTCTAGCACAGATACGCAGTATTTT.

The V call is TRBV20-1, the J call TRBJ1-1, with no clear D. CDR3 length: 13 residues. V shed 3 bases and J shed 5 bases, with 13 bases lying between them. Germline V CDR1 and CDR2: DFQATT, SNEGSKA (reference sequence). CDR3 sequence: CSASLPMRTEAFF. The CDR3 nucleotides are TGCAGTGCTAGTTTACCTATGCGGACTGAAGCTTTCTTT.

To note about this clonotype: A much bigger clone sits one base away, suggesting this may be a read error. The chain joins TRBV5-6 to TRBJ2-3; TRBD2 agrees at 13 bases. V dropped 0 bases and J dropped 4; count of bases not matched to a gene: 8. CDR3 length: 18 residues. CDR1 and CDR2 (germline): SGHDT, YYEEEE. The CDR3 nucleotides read TGTGCCAGCAGCTTGGCCTGGACTAGCGGGAGTGGGGCAGATACGCAGTATTTT. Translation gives CASSLAWTSGSGADTQYF.

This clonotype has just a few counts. The CDR3 DNA reads as TGTGCCAGCAGCGTCGACATTCTGAGGGAGCAGTACTTC. This sequence encodes CASSVDILREQYF. The chain joins TRBV9 to TRBJ2-7; D is unclear. The CDR3 consists of 13 residues. V was cut by 2 bases and J by 7 bases, with 13 bases left in between. CDR1 is SGDLS and CDR2 is YYNGEE in the germline V gene.

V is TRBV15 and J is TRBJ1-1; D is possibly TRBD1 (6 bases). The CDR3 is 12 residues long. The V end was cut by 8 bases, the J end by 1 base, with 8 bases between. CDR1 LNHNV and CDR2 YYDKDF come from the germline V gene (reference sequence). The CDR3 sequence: CATRGRNTEAFF. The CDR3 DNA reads TGTGCCACCCGGGGGCGGAACACTGAAGCTTTCTTT. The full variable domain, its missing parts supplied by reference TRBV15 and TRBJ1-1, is DAMVIQNPRYQVTQFGKPVTLSCSQTLNHNVMYWYQQKSSQAPKLLFHYYDKDFNNEADTPDNFQSRRPNTSFCFLDIRSPGLGDTAMYLCATRGRNTEAFFGQGTRLTVV.

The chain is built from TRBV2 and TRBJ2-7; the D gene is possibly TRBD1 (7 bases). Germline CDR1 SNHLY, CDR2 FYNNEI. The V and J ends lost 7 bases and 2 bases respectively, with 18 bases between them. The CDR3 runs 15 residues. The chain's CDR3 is CASTSSVRGPYEQYF. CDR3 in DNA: TGTGCCAGCACCTCTAGCGTGAGGGGGCCCTACGAGCAGTACTTC.

CDR3 sequence (DNA): TGTGCCAGCAGTTACGGGGACAGGGTAAACGAGCAGTACTTC. Its protein product is CASSYGDRVNEQYF. The rearrangement joins TRBV6-5 to TRBJ2-7, with TRBD1 identical over 9 bases. CDR3 length equals 14 residues. Germline CDR1 reads MNHEY; CDR2 reads SVGAGI. V was clipped by 2 bases and J by 5 bases; unmatched bases: 4.

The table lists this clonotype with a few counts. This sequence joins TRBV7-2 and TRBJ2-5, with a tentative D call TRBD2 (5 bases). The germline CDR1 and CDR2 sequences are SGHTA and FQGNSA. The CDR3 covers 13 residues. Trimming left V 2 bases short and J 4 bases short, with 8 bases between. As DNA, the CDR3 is TGTGCCAGCAGCTTAAGGGCGGGAGAGACCCAGTACTTC. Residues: CASSLRAGETQYF.

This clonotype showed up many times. This chain's CDR3 is CASSLYRDFKETQYF. The CDR3 DNA sequence: TGTGCCAGCAGCTTATACAGGGATTTCAAAGAGACCCAGTACTTC. This chain joins TRBV7-9 and TRBJ2-5; D is perhaps TRBD1 (6 bases). Per the germline V gene, CDR1 is SEHNR and CDR2 is FQNEAQ (reference sequence). The CDR3 is made up of 15 amino acids. Deletions cut 2 bases from V and 3 bases from J, with 13 bases between.

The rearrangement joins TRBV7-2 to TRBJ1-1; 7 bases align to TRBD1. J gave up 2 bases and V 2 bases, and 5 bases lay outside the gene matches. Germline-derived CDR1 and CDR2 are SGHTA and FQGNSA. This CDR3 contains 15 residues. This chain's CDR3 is CASSLPGGINTEAFF. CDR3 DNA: TGTGCCAGCAGCTTACCAGGGGGAATAAACACTGAAGCTTTCTTT.

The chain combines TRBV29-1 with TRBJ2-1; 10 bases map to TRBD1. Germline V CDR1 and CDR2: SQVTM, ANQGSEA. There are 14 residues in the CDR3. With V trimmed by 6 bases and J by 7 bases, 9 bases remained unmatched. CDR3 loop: CSVRAGGQGNEQFF. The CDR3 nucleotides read TGCAGCGTCCGCGCAGGGGGACAGGGGAATGAGCAGTTCTTC.